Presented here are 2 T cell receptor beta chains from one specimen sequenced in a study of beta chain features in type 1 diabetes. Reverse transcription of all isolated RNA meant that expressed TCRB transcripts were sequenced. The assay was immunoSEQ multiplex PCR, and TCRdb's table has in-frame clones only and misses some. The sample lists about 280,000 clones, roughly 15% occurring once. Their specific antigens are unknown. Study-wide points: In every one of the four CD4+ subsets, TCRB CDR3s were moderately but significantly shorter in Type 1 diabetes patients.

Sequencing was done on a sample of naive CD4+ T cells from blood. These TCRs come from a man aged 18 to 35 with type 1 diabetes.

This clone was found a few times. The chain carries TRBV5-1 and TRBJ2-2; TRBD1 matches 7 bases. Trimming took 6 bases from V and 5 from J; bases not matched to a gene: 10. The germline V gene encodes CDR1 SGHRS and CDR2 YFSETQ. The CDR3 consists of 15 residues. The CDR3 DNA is TGCGCCAGCACCCTTCAGGACAGGAGAACCGGGGAGCTGTTTTTT. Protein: CASTLQDRRTGELFF.

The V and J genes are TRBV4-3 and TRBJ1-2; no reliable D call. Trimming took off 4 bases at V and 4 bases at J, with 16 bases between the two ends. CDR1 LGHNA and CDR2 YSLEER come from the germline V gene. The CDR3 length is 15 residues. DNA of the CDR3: TGCGCCAGCAGCCCCTACCCGGGAAATGGCTATGGCTACACCTTC. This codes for CASSPYPGNGYGYTF.